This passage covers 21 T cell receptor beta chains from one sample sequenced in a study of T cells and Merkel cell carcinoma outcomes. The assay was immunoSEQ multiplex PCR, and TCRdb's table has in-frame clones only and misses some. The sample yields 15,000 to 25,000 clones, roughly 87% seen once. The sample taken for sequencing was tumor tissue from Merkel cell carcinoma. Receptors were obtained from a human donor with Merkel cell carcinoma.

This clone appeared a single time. Here the CDR3 reads CASSLAQGWNEAFF. DNA for the CDR3: TGTGCCAGCAGCTTAGCCCAGGGCTGGAATGAAGCTTTCTTT. The chain has TRBV7-8 and TRBJ1-1, with a possible D match to TRBD1 (5 bases). Germline V lookup: CDR1 SGHVS, CDR2 FQNEAQ. V was trimmed by 0 bases and J by 7 bases, leaving 12 bases between them. CDR3 size: 14 residues.

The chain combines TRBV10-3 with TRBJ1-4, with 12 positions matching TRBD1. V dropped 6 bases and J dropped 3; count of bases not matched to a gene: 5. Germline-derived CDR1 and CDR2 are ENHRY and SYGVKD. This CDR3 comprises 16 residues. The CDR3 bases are TGTGCCATCAGCCCGGGACAGGGGGCGGCTAATGAAAAACTGTTTTTT. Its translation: CAISPGQGAANEKLFF.

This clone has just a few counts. In nucleotides, the CDR3 is TGCGCCAGCAGCTTGGTAGGGGCCGGGGAGCTGTTTTTT. It is translated as CASSLVGAGELFF. The V call is TRBV5-1, the J call TRBJ2-2; D might be TRBD1 (5 bases). CDR1 is SGHRS, CDR2 YFSETQ, per germline. The V end was cut by 0 bases, the J end by 6 bases, with 6 bases between. CDR3 length equals 13 residues.

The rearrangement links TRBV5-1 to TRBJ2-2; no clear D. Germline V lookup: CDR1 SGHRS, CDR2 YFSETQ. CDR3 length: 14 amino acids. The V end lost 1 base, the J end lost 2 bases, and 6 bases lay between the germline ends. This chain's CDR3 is CASSLIRNTGELFF. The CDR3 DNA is TGCGCCAGCAGCTTGATCAGAAACACCGGGGAGCTGTTTTTT.

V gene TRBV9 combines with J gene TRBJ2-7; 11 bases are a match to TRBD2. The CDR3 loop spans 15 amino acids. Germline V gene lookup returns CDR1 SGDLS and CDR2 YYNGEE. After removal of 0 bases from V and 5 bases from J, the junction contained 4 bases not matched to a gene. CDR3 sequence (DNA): TGTGCCAGCAGCGTAGGGGGACTAGCGGCGGACGAGCAGTACTTC. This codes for CASSVGGLAADEQYF. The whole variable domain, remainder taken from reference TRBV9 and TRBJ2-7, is DSGVTQTPKHLITATGQRVTLRCSPRSGDLSVYWYQQSLDQGLQFLIQYYNGEERAKGNILERFSAQQFPDLHSELNLSSLELGDSALYFCASSVGGLAADEQYFGPGTRLTVT.

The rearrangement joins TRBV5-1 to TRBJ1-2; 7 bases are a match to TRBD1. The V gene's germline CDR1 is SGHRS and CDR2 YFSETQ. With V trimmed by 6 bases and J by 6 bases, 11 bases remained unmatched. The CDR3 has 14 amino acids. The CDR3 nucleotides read TGCGCCAGCAAATATACGGGACAGCTGGATGGCTACACCTTC. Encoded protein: CASKYTGQLDGYTF.

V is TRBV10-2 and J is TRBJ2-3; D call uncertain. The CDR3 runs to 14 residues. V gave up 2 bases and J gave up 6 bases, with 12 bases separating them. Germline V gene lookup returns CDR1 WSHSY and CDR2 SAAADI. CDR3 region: CASSEEQPPDTQYF. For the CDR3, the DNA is TGCGCCAGCAGTGAGGAACAGCCACCTGATACGCAGTATTTT.

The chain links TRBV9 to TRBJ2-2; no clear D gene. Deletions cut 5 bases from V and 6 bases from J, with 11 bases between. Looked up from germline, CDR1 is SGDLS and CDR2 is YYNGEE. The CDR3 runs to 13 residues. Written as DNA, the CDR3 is TGTGCCAGCAGGGCTGAGAGGTCCGGGGAGCTGTTTTTT. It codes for CASRAERSGELFF.

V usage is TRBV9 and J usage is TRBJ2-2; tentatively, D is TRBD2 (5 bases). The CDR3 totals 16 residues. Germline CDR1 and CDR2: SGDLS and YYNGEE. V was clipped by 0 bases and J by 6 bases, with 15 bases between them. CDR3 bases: TGTGCCAGCAGCGTAGGCCTTTTTGGGAGATCCGGGGAGCTGTTTTTT. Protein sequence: CASSVGLFGRSGELFF.

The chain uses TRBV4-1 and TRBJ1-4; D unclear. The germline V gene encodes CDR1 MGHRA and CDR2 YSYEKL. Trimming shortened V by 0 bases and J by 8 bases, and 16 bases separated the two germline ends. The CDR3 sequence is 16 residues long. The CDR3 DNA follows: TGCGCCAGCAGCCAAGACGCCCGGGCCCTGGGGGAAAAACTGTTTTTT. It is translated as CASSQDARALGEKLFF.

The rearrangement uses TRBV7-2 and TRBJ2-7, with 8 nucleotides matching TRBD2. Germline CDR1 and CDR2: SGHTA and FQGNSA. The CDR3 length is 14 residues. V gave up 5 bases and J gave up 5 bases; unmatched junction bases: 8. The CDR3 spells CASSRMISGDEQYF. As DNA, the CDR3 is TGTGCCAGCAGCCGCATGATTAGCGGGGACGAGCAGTACTTC.

The CDR3: CASSIWTGLGTYNSPLHF. Here the CDR3 DNA reads TGTGCCAGCAGCATCTGGACCGGGCTAGGGACCTATAATTCACCCCTCCACTTT. The rearrangement links TRBV11-3 to TRBJ1-6, with D unresolved. The CDR3 length is 18 residues. With 5 bases removed from V and 2 bases from J, the gap between germline ends came to 19 bases. Germline CDR1 and CDR2: SGHNT and YENEEA.

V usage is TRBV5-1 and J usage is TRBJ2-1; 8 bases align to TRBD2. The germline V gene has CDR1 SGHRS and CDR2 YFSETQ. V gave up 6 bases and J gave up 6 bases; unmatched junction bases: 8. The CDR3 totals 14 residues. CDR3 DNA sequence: TGCGCCAGCAAGGATAGCGGGAATTTCAATGAGCAGTTCTTC. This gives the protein CASKDSGNFNEQFF.

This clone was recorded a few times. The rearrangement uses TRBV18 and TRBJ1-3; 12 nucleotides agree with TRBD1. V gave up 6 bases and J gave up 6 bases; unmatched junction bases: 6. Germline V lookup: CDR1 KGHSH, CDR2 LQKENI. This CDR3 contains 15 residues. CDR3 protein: CASSLGTGGQNTIYF. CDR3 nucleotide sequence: TGTGCCAGCTCCCTGGGGACAGGGGGCCAAAACACCATATATTTT.

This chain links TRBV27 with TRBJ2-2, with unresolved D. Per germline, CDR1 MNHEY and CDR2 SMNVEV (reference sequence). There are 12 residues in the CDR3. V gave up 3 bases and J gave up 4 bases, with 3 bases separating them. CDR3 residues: CASSFATGELFF. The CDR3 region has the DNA TGTGCCAGCAGTTTTGCCACCGGGGAGCTGTTTTTT.

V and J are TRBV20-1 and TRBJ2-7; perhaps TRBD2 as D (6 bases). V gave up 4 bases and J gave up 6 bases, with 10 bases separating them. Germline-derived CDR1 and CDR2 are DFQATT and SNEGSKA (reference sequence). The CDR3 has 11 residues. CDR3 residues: CSATMGGEQYF. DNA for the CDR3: TGCAGTGCTACCATGGGAGGCGAGCAGTACTTC.

The CDR3 DNA reads as TGTGCCAGCAGCTTAACGGCGGGACAGGGTACCACTGAAGCTTTCTTT. This codes for CASSLTAGQGTTEAFF. The V call is TRBV7-3, the J call TRBJ1-1, with 9 positions matching TRBD1. The V and J ends lost 0 bases and 4 bases, in that order; junction bases with no gene match: 6. The germline gives CDR1 SGHTA, CDR2 FQGTGA. The CDR3 spans 16 residues.

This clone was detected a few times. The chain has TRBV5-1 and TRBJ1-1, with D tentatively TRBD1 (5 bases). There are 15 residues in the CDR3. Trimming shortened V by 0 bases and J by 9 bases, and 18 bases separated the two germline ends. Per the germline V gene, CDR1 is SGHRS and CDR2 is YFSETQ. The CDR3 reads CASSLGWQGRDQAFF. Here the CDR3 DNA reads TGCGCCAGCAGCTTGGGATGGCAGGGCCGTGATCAAGCTTTCTTT. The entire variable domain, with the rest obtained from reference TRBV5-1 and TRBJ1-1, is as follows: KAGVTQTPRYLIKTRGQQVTLSCSPISGHRSVSWYQQTPGQGLQFLFEYFSETQRNKGNFPGRFSGRQFSNSRSEMNVSTLELGDSALYLCASSLGWQGRDQAFFGQGTRLTVV.

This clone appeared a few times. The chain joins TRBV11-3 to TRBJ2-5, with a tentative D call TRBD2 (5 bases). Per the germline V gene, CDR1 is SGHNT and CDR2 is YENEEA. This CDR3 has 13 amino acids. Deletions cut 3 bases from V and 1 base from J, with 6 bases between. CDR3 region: CASSLGSQETQYF. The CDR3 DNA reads TGTGCCAGCAGCTTGGGGAGCCAAGAGACCCAGTACTTC.

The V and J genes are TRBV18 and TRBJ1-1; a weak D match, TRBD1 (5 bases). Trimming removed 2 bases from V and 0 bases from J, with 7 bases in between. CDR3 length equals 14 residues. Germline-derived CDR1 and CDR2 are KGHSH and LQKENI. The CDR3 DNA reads TGTGCCAGCTCACCAGGGGGTTTGAACACTGAAGCTTTCTTT. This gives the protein CASSPGGLNTEAFF.

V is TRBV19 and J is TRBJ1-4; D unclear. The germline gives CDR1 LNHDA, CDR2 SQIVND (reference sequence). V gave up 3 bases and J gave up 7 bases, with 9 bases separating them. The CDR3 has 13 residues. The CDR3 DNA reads TGTGCCAGTAGTATTATTAAGGGTGAAAAACTGTTTTTT. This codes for CASSIIKGEKLFF.